This TCR beta chain was sequenced in a study of OX40 agonist ivuxolimab in advanced cancers. Across the study: Six ivuxolimab dose levels, 0.01 to 10 mg/kg, were given intravenously every 2 weeks.

Patients were ruled out by autoimmune disease history or systemic immunosuppression. Blood got drawn at baseline, again on cycle 4 day 1, and then on cycle 7 day 1. Germline V gives CDR1 SNHLY, CDR2 FYNNEI. Trimming took off 4 bases at V and 3 bases at J, with 12 bases between the two ends. This CDR3 is built from 15 residues. This table comes from immunoSEQ multiplex PCR, and its TCRdb copy is limited to in-frame clones, with some not included. The sample lists tens of thousands of clones, about nine tenths seen once, with about 0.7% in the top ten. Source: CD4+ or CD8+ T cells sorted from blood, taken in a trial of the OX40 agonist ivuxolimab. The receptor was isolated from an adult with an advanced solid tumor such as melanoma, head and neck, liver or kidney cancer. This rearrangement joins TRBV2 to TRBJ1-4; TRBD1 might be the D (5 bases). CDR3 residues: CASSGEGIANEKLFF. The CDR3 DNA reads as TGTGCCAGCAGTGGGGAGGGGATAGCTAATGAAAAACTGTTTTTT.